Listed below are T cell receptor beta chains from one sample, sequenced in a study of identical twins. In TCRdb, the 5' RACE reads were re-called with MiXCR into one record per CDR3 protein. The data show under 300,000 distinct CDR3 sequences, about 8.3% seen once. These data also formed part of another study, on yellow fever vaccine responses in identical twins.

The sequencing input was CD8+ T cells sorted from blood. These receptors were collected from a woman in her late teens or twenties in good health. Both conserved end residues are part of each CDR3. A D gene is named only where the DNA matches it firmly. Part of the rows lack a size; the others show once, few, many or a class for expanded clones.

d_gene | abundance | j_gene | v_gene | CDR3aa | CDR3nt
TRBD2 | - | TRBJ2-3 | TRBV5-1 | CASSPILSGGTDTQYF | TGCGCCAGCAGCCCTATCCTCAGCGGGGGCACAGATACGCAGTATTTT
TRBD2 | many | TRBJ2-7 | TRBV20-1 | CSARDLRREGTYEQYF | TGCAGTGCTAGAGATCTCCGGCGGGAGGGAACCTACGAGCAGTACTTC
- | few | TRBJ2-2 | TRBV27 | CASRRGNTGELFF | TGTGCCAGCCGGCGGGGCAACACCGGGGAGCTGTTTTTT
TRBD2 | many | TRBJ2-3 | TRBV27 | CASSLGGVGGGASDTQYF | TGTGCCAGCAGTTTAGGGGGTGTCGGCGGGGGGGCATCAGATACGCAGTATTTT
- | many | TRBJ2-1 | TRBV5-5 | CASSLRGTIEQFF | TGTGCCAGCAGCTTACGGGGTACGATTGAGCAGTTCTTC
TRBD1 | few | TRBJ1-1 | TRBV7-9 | CASSFFRGPDTEAFF | TGTGCCAGCAGCTTCTTCAGGGGGCCGGATACTGAAGCTTTCTTT
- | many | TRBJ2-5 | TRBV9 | CASSVGGGLQETQYF | TGTGCCAGCAGCGTGGGGGGGGGCCTCCAAGAGACCCAGTACTTC
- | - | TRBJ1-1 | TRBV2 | CASSETIEAFF | TGTGCCAGCAGTGAGACGATTGAAGCTTTCTTT
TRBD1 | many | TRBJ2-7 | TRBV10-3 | CAISEGTGDEQYF | TGTGCCATCAGTGAGGGGACAGGGGACGAGCAGTACTTC
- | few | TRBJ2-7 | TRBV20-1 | CSARDVASSYEQYF | TGCAGTGCTAGAGATGTGGCTAGCTCCTACGAGCAGTACTTC
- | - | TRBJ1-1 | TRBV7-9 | CASSPQGQGNSNTEAFF | TGTGCCAGCAGCCCCCAGGGGCAGGGGAATTCGAACACTGAAGCTTTCTTT
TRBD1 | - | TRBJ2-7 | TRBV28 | CASSVDRGLYEQYF | TGTGCCAGCAGTGTGGACAGGGGTCTCTACGAGCAGTACTTC
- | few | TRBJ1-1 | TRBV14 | CASSQGAPPNTEAFF | TGTGCCAGCAGCCAAGGGGCGCCTCCGAACACTGAAGCTTTCTTT
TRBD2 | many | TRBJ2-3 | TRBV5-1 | CASSLRTSGRTDTQYF | TGCGCCAGCAGCTTGAGGACTAGCGGGAGGACAGATACGCAGTATTTT
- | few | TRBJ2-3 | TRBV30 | CAWRTGIGADTQYF | TGTGCCTGGAGAACAGGGATAGGGGCAGATACGCAGTATTTT
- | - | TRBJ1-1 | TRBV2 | CAGFDKRNTEAFF | TGTGCCGGATTTGACAAGAGGAACACTGAAGCTTTCTTT
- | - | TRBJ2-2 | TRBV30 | CAWSDLYTGELFF | TGTGCCTGGAGCGATTTATACACCGGGGAGCTGTTTTTT
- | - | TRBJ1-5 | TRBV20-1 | CSAPHPSSSNQPQHF | TGCAGTGCCCCTCATCCCTCAAGTAGCAATCAGCCCCAGCATTTT
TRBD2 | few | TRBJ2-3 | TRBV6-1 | CASSPLAGGGDTQYF | TGTGCCAGCAGTCCACTAGCGGGAGGGGGAGATACGCAGTATTTT
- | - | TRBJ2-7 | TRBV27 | CASSSQSPGNYEQYF | TGTGCCAGCAGTTCCCAAAGCCCTGGGAATTACGAGCAGTACTTC
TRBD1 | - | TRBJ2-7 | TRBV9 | CASSVGTGGHEQYF | TGTGCCAGCAGCGTAGGGACAGGGGGCCACGAGCAGTACTTC
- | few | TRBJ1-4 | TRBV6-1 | CASISGGKLFF | TGTGCCAGCATATCGGGGGGAAAACTGTTTTTT
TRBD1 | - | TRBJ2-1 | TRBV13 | CASSLGGQGEYEQFF | TGTGCCAGCAGCTTAGGAGGACAGGGGGAATATGAGCAGTTCTTC
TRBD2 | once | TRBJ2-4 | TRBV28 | CASSLYGASGRSGIQYF | TGTGCCAGCAGTTTATATGGGGCTAGCGGGAGGTCAGGCATTCAGTACTTC
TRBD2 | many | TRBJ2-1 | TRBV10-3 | CAITGTSGPDNEQFF | TGTGCCATCACCGGGACTAGCGGGCCAGACAATGAGCAGTTCTTC
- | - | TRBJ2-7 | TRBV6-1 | CATVGGTTSYEQYF | TGTGCCACCGTTGGGGGGACAACGTCCTACGAGCAGTACTTC
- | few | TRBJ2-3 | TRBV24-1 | CATSDSKTGRGLGEDTQYF | TGTGCCACCAGTGATTCCAAGACAGGGAGGGGTCTAGGCGAAGATACGCAGTATTTT
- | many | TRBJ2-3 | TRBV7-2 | CASSLGIVGTDTQYF | TGTGCCAGCAGCTTAGGTATAGTGGGCACAGATACGCAGTATTTT
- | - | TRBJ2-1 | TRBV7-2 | CASSLVPLHEQFF | TGTGCCAGCAGCTTAGTGCCGCTACATGAGCAGTTCTTC
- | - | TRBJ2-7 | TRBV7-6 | CASSLRQVADEQYF | TGTGCCAGCAGCTTACGACAGGTAGCTGACGAGCAGTACTTC
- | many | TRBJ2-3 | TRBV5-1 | CASSVWGFPTDTQYF | TGCGCCAGCAGTGTCTGGGGCTTTCCCACAGATACGCAGTATTTT
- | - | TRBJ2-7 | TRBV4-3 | CASSSRPGNEQYF | TGCGCCAGCAGCTCCCGGCCAGGGAACGAGCAGTACTTC
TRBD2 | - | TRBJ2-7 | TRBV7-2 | CASSTYLAGVYEQYF | TGTGCCAGCAGCACCTACCTAGCGGGAGTCTACGAGCAGTACTTC
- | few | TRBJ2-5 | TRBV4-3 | CASSQSLQDQETQYF | TGCGCCAGCAGCCAATCCCTACAGGACCAAGAGACCCAGTACTTC
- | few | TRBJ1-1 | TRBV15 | CATSREGNREAFF | TGTGCCACCAGCAGAGAAGGAAACAGGGAAGCTTTCTTT
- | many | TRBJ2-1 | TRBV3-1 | CASSHRSRGPGPNEQFF | TGTGCCAGCAGCCACAGATCCCGGGGCCCCGGGCCCAATGAGCAGTTCTTC
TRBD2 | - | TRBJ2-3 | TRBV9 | CASSSSGLADTQYF | TGTGCCAGCAGCTCCTCGGGACTAGCAGATACGCAGTATTTT
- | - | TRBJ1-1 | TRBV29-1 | CSEQTPEQAFF | TGCAGCGAGCAAACCCCCGAACAAGCTTTCTTT
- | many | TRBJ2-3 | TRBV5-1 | CASRGVGDHTDTQYF | TGCGCCAGCCGAGGAGTAGGGGACCACACAGATACGCAGTATTTT
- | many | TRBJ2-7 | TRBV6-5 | CASSLNNEQYF | TGTGCCAGCAGTCTGAACAACGAGCAGTACTTC
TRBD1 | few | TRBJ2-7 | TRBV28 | CASSPEGATSYEQYF | TGTGCCAGCAGTCCTGAGGGGGCGACCTCCTACGAGCAGTACTTC
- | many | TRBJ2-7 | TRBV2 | CASSEDGSYEQYF | TGTGCCAGCAGCGAGGACGGATCCTACGAGCAGTACTTC
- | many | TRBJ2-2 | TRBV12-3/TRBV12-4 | CASSLMGMYTGELFF | TGTGCCAGCAGTTTAATGGGGATGTACACCGGGGAGCTGTTTTTT
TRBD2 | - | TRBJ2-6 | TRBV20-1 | CSARDFGGGPSGANVLTF | TGCAGTGCTAGAGATTTCGGGGGGGGCCCTTCTGGGGCCAACGTCCTGACTTTC
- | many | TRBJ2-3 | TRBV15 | CATAASTDTQYF | TGTGCCACCGCAGCAAGCACAGATACGCAGTATTTT
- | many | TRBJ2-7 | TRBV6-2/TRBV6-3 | CASSRPGSISYEQYF | TGTGCCAGCAGCCGACCGGGGTCTATTTCCTACGAGCAGTACTTC
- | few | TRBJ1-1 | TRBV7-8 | CASSLDRVWAEAFF | TGTGCCAGCAGCTTAGACAGGGTGTGGGCTGAAGCTTTCTTT
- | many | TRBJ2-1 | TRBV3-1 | CASESGVGNEQFF | TGTGCCAGCGAGTCGGGAGTAGGAAATGAGCAGTTCTTC
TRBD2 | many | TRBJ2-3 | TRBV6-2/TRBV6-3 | CASRTLAGGTDTQYF | TGTGCCAGCAGGACTCTAGCGGGAGGCACAGATACGCAGTATTTT
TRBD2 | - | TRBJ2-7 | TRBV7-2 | CASSLGGSGMVEQYF | TGTGCCAGCAGCTTAGGAGGTAGCGGGATGGTCGAGCAGTACTTC
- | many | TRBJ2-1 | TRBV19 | CASSSSYGYNEQFF | TGTGCCAGTAGTAGCAGCTATGGCTACAATGAGCAGTTCTTC
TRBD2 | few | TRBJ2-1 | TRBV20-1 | CSAGGELYNEQFF | TGCAGTGCTGGGGGGGAGCTCTACAATGAGCAGTTCTTC
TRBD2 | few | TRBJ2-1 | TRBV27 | CASKTSGSFGEQFF | TGTGCCAGCAAGACTAGCGGGAGTTTCGGTGAGCAGTTCTTC
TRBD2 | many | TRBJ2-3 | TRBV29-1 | CSVLLAGERDTQYF | TGCAGCGTCCTCCTAGCGGGGGAACGAGATACGCAGTATTTT